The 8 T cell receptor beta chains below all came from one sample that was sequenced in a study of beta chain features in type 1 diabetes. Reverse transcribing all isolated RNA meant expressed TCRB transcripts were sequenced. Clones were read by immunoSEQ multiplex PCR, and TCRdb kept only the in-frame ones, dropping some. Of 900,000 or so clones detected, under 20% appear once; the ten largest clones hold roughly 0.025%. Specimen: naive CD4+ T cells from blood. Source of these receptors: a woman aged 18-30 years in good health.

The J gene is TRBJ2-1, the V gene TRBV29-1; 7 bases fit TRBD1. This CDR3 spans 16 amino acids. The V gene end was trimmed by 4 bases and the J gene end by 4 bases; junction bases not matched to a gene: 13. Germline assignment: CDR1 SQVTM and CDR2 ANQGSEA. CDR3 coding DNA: TGCAGCGTTGCGACAGGGTTCTCGGGCCAGTACAATGAGCAGTTCTTC. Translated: CSVATGFSGQYNEQFF.

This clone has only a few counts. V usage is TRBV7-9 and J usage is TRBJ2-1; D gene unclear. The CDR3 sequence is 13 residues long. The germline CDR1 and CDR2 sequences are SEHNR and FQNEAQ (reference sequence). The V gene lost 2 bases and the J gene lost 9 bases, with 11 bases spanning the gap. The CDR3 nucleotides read TGTGCCAGCAGCTTACAGGAAGGTCTTGAGCAGTTCTTC. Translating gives CASSLQEGLEQFF.

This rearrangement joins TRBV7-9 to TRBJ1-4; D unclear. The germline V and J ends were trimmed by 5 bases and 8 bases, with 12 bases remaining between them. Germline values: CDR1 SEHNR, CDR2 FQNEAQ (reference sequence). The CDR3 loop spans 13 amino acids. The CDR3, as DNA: TGTGCCAGCAGCGGTTCATGGCCCGAAAAACTGTTTTTT. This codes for CASSGSWPEKLFF.

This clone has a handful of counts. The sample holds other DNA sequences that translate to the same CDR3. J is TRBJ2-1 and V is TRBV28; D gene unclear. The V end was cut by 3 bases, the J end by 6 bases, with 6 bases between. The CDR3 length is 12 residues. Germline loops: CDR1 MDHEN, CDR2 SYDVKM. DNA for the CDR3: TGTGCCAGCAGTTTGGCAATCAATGAGCAGTTCTTC. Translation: CASSLAINEQFF.

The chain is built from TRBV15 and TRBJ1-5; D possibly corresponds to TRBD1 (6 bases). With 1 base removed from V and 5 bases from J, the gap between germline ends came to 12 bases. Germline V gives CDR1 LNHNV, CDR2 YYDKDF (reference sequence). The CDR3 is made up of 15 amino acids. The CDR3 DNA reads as TGTGCCACCAGCAGAGGGGACATGGGGGATCAGCCCCAGCATTTT. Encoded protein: CATSRGDMGDQPQHF.

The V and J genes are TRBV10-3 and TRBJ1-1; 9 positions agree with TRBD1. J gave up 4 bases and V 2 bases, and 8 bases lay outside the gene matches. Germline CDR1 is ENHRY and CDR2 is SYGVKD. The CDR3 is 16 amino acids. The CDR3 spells CAISELGQGMGTEAFF. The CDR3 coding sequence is TGTGCCATCAGTGAGCTAGGACAGGGGATGGGCACTGAAGCTTTCTTT.

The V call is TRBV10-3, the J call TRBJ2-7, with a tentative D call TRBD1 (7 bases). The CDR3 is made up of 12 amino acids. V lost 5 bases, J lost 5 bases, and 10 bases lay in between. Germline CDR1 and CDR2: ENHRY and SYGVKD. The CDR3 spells CAISPRGDEQYF. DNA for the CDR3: TGTGCCATCAGTCCCAGGGGGGACGAGCAGTACTTC.

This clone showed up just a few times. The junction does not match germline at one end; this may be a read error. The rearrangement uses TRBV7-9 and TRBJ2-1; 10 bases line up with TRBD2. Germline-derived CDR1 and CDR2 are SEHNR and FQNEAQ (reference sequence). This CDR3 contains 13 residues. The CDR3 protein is CASSFVEGTSELF. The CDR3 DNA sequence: TGTGCCAGCAGCTTCGTTGAGGGGACTAGCGAACTCTTC. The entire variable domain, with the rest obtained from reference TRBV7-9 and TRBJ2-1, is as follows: DTGVSQNPRHKITKRGQNVTFRCDPISEHNRLYWYRQTLGQGPEFLTYFQNEAQLEKSRLLSDRFSAERPKGSFSTLEIQRTEQGDSAMYLCASSFVEGTSELFGPGTRLTVL.